The clone carrying this T cell receptor (beta chain) was seen at least ten times. Over 160 million TCR-beta sequences (from 15-18 subjects) were yielded by each sequencing run. A single record per CDR3 protein comes from TCRdb applying MiXCR to the 5' RACE reads. The sample lists tens of thousands of distinct CDR3 sequences, over 15% occurring once. The data were obtained in a study of neurological immune-mediated disorders. There are 15 residues in the CDR3. V lost 1 base and J 3 bases, leaving 13 bases between the germline ends. Germline V gives CDR1 SGHTA, CDR2 FQGNSA. V and J are TRBV7-2 and TRBJ2-7; D possibly corresponds to TRBD2 (5 bases). Source material: PBMCs. The receptor was derived from a woman between 35 and 50 years old in good health. This chain's CDR3 is CASSLGSGRDYEQYF. As DNA, the CDR3 is TGTGCCAGCAGCTTAGGCAGTGGACGGGACTACGAGCAGTACTTC.